This is a list of T cell receptor beta chains from one sample in a study of brain T cells in children with intractable seizures. Here immunoSEQ multiplex PCR was the method, and the copy in TCRdb shows in-frame clones only, minus some. This sample has 60,000 to 85,000 clones, with more than 85% found just once. Here the sequenced sample was peripheral blood, taken at surgery. The receptor source for this set is a boy younger than two with tuberous sclerosis and intractable seizures. Each CDR3 is given with its conserved first and last residue. D genes are given only for firm matches. Where a row states a size, it is once, few, many or the class of an expanded clone; other rows omit it.

clone_size: .; v_call: TRBV19; j_call: TRBJ1-3; d_call: .; cdr3_nt: TGTGCCAGTAGTATATGGGGAGGGGGTGCCGCTGGAAACACCATATATTTT; cdr3_aa: CASSIWGGGAAGNTIYF
clone_size: .; v_call: TRBV27; j_call: TRBJ2-4; d_call: .; cdr3_nt: TGTGCCAGCAGTTCCCCGTTCCCGATTAAAAACATTCAGTACTTC; cdr3_aa: CASSSPFPIKNIQYF
clone_size: .; v_call: TRBV24-1; j_call: TRBJ2-3; d_call: TRBD2; cdr3_nt: TGTGCCACCAGTGAGGGGACTAGAATGTTCACAGATACGCAGTATTTT; cdr3_aa: CATSEGTRMFTDTQYF
clone_size: .; v_call: TRBV9; j_call: TRBJ2-3; d_call: TRBD2; cdr3_nt: TGTGCCAGCAGCCCCCGCCTGGGAGGGTGGACTAGCGGCACAGATACGCAGTATTTT; cdr3_aa: CASSPRLGGWTSGTDTQYF
clone_size: .; v_call: TRBV5-6; j_call: TRBJ2-7; d_call: TRBD2; cdr3_nt: TGTGCCAGCAGCCTAGCGGGAGGGCCTTACGAGCAGTACTTC; cdr3_aa: CASSLAGGPYEQYF
clone_size: .; v_call: TRBV9; j_call: TRBJ2-5; d_call: .; cdr3_nt: TGTGCCAGCAGCTCACAGGGAATGGGGGAGACCCAGTACTTC; cdr3_aa: CASSSQGMGETQYF
clone_size: .; v_call: TRBV29-1; j_call: TRBJ2-2; d_call: .; cdr3_nt: TGCAGCGTTTTAAGAGGAGGGGAGCTGTTTTTT; cdr3_aa: CSVLRGGELFF
clone_size: .; v_call: TRBV10-3; j_call: TRBJ1-1; d_call: .; cdr3_nt: TGTGCCATCAGGCAAGGGGGACTCATGAACACTGAAGCTTTCTTT; cdr3_aa: CAIRQGGLMNTEAFF
clone_size: .; v_call: TRBV7-3; j_call: TRBJ1-2; d_call: TRBD1; cdr3_nt: TGTGCCAGCAGCTTCCGGGACAGGGATGGCTACACCTTC; cdr3_aa: CASSFRDRDGYTF
clone_size: .; v_call: TRBV10-1; j_call: TRBJ2-2; d_call: TRBD2; cdr3_nt: TGCGCCAGCAGTGATTCGATATCGACTAGCGGGAGGGCTAACACCGGGGAGCTGTTTTTT; cdr3_aa: CASSDSISTSGRANTGELFF
clone_size: .; v_call: TRBV7-2; j_call: TRBJ2-7; d_call: .; cdr3_nt: TGTGCCAGCAGCTTAGACTTGGGCTACGAGCAGTACTTC; cdr3_aa: CASSLDLGYEQYF
clone_size: .; v_call: TRBV29-1; j_call: TRBJ1-1; d_call: TRBD1; cdr3_nt: TGCAGCGCCCGACAGGGTACGAACACTGAAGCTTTCTTT; cdr3_aa: CSARQGTNTEAFF
clone_size: once; v_call: TRBV9; j_call: TRBJ2-5; d_call: TRBD2; cdr3_nt: TGTGCCAGCAGCGGCGGGACTAGCAGCCCCTTCGGAGAGACCCAGTACTTC; cdr3_aa: CASSGGTSSPFGETQYF
clone_size: .; v_call: TRBV2; j_call: TRBJ1-2; d_call: TRBD1; cdr3_nt: TGTGCCAGCAGTGTGGGACAGGCGATTTATGGCTACACCTTC; cdr3_aa: CASSVGQAIYGYTF
clone_size: .; v_call: TRBV7-9; j_call: TRBJ2-2; d_call: .; cdr3_nt: TGTGCCAGCAGCCGCCGACGCGGGGCGAACACCGGGGAGCTGTTTTTT; cdr3_aa: CASSRRRGANTGELFF
clone_size: .; v_call: TRBV12-3/TRBV12-4; j_call: TRBJ2-7; d_call: .; cdr3_nt: TGTGCCAGCAGTCCCCCCGAACGCTACGAGCAGTACTTC; cdr3_aa: CASSPPERYEQYF
clone_size: .; v_call: TRBV6-5; j_call: TRBJ2-2; d_call: TRBD1; cdr3_nt: TGTGCCAGCAGGGACCGGGACAGGGACACCGGGGAGCTGTTTTTT; cdr3_aa: CASRDRDRDTGELFF
clone_size: .; v_call: TRBV5-1; j_call: TRBJ2-7; d_call: .; cdr3_nt: TGCGCCAGCAGCTACCGGGACGGATACTACGAGCAGTACTTC; cdr3_aa: CASSYRDGYYEQYF
clone_size: .; v_call: TRBV2; j_call: TRBJ1-5; d_call: TRBD1; cdr3_nt: TGTGCCAGCCGTCCGAGTAAGGGGGCTAAACAGCCCCAGCATTTT; cdr3_aa: CASRPSKGAKQPQHF
clone_size: .; v_call: TRBV24-1; j_call: TRBJ2-3; d_call: .; cdr3_nt: TGTGCCACCTTGGGAAGGGGCACAGATACGCAGTATTTT; cdr3_aa: CATLGRGTDTQYF
clone_size: .; v_call: TRBV10-1; j_call: TRBJ2-3; d_call: .; cdr3_nt: TGCGCCAGCAGTGATTCCCCAGGCGAAGATACGCAGTATTTT; cdr3_aa: CASSDSPGEDTQYF
clone_size: .; v_call: TRBV11-2; j_call: TRBJ2-1; d_call: TRBD2; cdr3_nt: TGTGCCAGCAGTTTTAGCGGGAGCTCCTACAATGAGCAGTTCTTC; cdr3_aa: CASSFSGSSYNEQFF
clone_size: .; v_call: TRBV19; j_call: TRBJ2-7; d_call: TRBD2; cdr3_nt: TGTGCCAGTAGTATAGCCACTAGCGGGAGCTTGGGGATCTACGAGCAGTACTTC; cdr3_aa: CASSIATSGSLGIYEQYF
clone_size: .; v_call: TRBV19; j_call: TRBJ2-7; d_call: TRBD2; cdr3_nt: TGTGCCAGTAGTCCCCCCCCGGGGGGCTCCTACGAGCAGTACTTC; cdr3_aa: CASSPPPGGSYEQYF
clone_size: .; v_call: TRBV6-5; j_call: TRBJ1-1; d_call: .; cdr3_nt: TGTGCCAGCAGTTACGGGGGGGGCACTGAAGCTTTCTTT; cdr3_aa: CASSYGGGTEAFF
clone_size: .; v_call: TRBV3-1/TRBV3-2; j_call: TRBJ1-1; d_call: TRBD1; cdr3_nt: TGTGCCAGCAGCCAAGCAAGGGACAGAGGAACTGAAGCTTTCTTT; cdr3_aa: CASSQARDRGTEAFF
clone_size: .; v_call: TRBV27; j_call: TRBJ2-3; d_call: .; cdr3_nt: TGTGCCAGCAGTTCCTCCCGGATCACAGATACGCAGTATTTT; cdr3_aa: CASSSSRITDTQYF
clone_size: .; v_call: TRBV3-1/TRBV3-2; j_call: TRBJ1-2; d_call: TRBD1; cdr3_nt: TGTGCCAGCAGTGTCGGACAGGGGGCCGATGGCTACACCTTC; cdr3_aa: CASSVGQGADGYTF
clone_size: .; v_call: TRBV24-1; j_call: TRBJ1-5; d_call: .; cdr3_nt: TGTGCCACCAGTGACTCAAATCAGCCCCAGCATTTT; cdr3_aa: CATSDSNQPQHF
clone_size: .; v_call: TRBV11-2; j_call: TRBJ2-3; d_call: TRBD2; cdr3_nt: TGTGCCAGCAGCACCACCGGGACTAGGGGGGATACGCAGTATTTT; cdr3_aa: CASSTTGTRGDTQYF
clone_size: .; v_call: TRBV2; j_call: TRBJ1-2; d_call: .; cdr3_nt: TGTGCCAGCAGTGTAGGGAGCGGCGGGGGTGGCTACACCTTC; cdr3_aa: CASSVGSGGGGYTF
clone_size: .; v_call: TRBV7-9; j_call: TRBJ2-1; d_call: .; cdr3_nt: TGTGCCAGCAGCTTACTTTCCACAGGGTCGAATGAGCAGTTCTTC; cdr3_aa: CASSLLSTGSNEQFF
clone_size: .; v_call: TRBV11-3; j_call: TRBJ2-1; d_call: .; cdr3_nt: TGTGCCAGCAGCATACCGGGGCCGTACAATGAGCAGTTCTTC; cdr3_aa: CASSIPGPYNEQFF
clone_size: .; v_call: TRBV12-3/TRBV12-4; j_call: TRBJ2-7; d_call: .; cdr3_nt: TGTGCCAGCAGTTTGGCATCCTACGAGCAGTACTTC; cdr3_aa: CASSLASYEQYF
clone_size: .; v_call: TRBV6-5; j_call: TRBJ2-3; d_call: .; cdr3_nt: TGTGCCAGCAGTTACTCGACACCGGCTAGCACAGATACGCAGTATTTT; cdr3_aa: CASSYSTPASTDTQYF
clone_size: .; v_call: TRBV11-1; j_call: TRBJ1-2; d_call: TRBD1; cdr3_nt: TGTGCCAGCAGCTTAGAACAGGGGGCTGGATATGGCTACACCTTC; cdr3_aa: CASSLEQGAGYGYTF
clone_size: .; v_call: TRBV7-8; j_call: TRBJ1-1; d_call: .; cdr3_nt: TGTGCCAGCAGCTTAACTGAACTGGAAGCTTTCTTT; cdr3_aa: CASSLTELEAFF
clone_size: .; v_call: TRBV4-1; j_call: TRBJ2-7; d_call: .; cdr3_nt: TGCGCCAGCAGCCAAGTGGCTAGCAAGGAGCAGTACTTC; cdr3_aa: CASSQVASKEQYF
clone_size: .; v_call: TRBV13; j_call: TRBJ2-5; d_call: .; cdr3_nt: TGTGCCAGTGGGACCCGGGGGACCCAGTACTTC; cdr3_aa: CASGTRGTQYF
clone_size: .; v_call: TRBV6-5; j_call: TRBJ1-1; d_call: .; cdr3_nt: TGTGCCAGCAGGGATTCTAGGAGGACTGAAGCTTTCTTT; cdr3_aa: CASRDSRRTEAFF
clone_size: .; v_call: TRBV18; j_call: TRBJ2-1; d_call: TRBD1; cdr3_nt: TGTGCCAGCTCACCCGGACAGGGGGACCATGAGCAGTTCTTC; cdr3_aa: CASSPGQGDHEQFF